This T cell receptor (beta chain) was profiled in a study of Graves' ophthalmopathy and Graves' hyperthyroidism. Study in general: Peripheral blood was gathered at first diagnosis, ahead of any treatment whatsoever. Study outcomes and limitations: Thyroid clonotypes that were expanded above 0.001 frequency mostly also appeared in blood. Cross-validated, the 13-signature model showed 87.88%/81.08% sensitivity/specificity, and 80%/75% in the test set.

Moderate-to-severe activity, CAS ≥3, NOSPECS ≥4 and a duration under 3 months were seen in donors with ophthalmopathy. At least ten counts were recorded for this clonotype. Its antigen remains unknown. Germline V CDR1 and CDR2: MNHEY, SVGAGI. The CDR3 has 16 residues. Deletions cut 2 bases from V and 5 bases from J, with 19 bases between. RNA served as the template for amplifying TCR beta CDR3 regions. Amplification began with first-round RT-PCR using HTBI primers, then second-round multiplex PCR was performed. Each CDR3 protein gets one entry after TCRdb re-called the multiplex PCR reads with MiXCR. The repertoire consists of 300,000 to 400,000 distinct CDR3 sequences, with about a sixth occurring once and the leading ten covering roughly an eighth.

The sequencing sample was made of peripheral blood. This clonotype was sampled from an adult man with Graves' ophthalmopathy. The chain has TRBV6-5 and TRBJ2-7, with D uncertain. CDR3 nucleotides: TGTGCCAGCAGTTACGGATTGGTCCCCGGAGAGAACGAGCAGTACTTC. Translated: CASSYGLVPGENEQYF.